These 20 T cell receptor beta chains came from one sample sequenced in a study of T cell repertoires in cytomegalovirus infection (dated by TCRdb to 2018 to 2020). Reading the label with the study, this specimen's treatment or condition is: in vitro stimulation with specific CMV peptide epitopes to enrich CMV-specific T cells. These TCRs are of unknown antigen specificity. The reads were generated on an Illumina HiSeq 1500. Through fastp at Q25 and MiXCR, TCRdb rebuilt clones from the public reads, retaining in-frame beta chains. Every CDR3 protein is listed once, alongside the most common genes and DNA of its rows. Here the sample has 700,000 to 950,000 distinct CDR3 sequences; less than 35% occur a single time. Roughly an eighth of the sample is in the top ten clones. This specimen was cultured CD8+ T cells from PBMCs, taken from culture after CMV antigen stimulation. The receptors originated from a human donor in good health (CMV status not recorded). Some clones in this sample may be carry-over from other donors' samples.

The chain uses TRBV5-4 and TRBJ2-7; perhaps TRBD1 as D (5 bases). The CDR3 runs to 14 residues. Between the trimmed V and J ends, which lost 3 bases and 1 base, there was a span of 11 bases. Germline V gene data show CDR1 as SGHNT and CDR2 as YYREEE (reference sequence). The CDR3 spells CASSSPRESYEQYF. Written as DNA, the CDR3 is TGTGCCAGCAGCTCCCCCAGGGAATCCTACGAGCAGTACTTC. The variable domain in full, completed from reference TRBV5-4 and TRBJ2-7, reads ETGVTQSPTHLIKTRGQQVTLRCSSQSGHNTVSWYQQALGQGPQFIFQYYREEENGRGNFPPRFSGLQFPNYSSELNVNALELDDSALYLCASSSPRESYEQYFGPGTRLTVT.

This clonotype has at least ten counts. The chain recombines TRBV7-9 with TRBJ1-6; D gene uncertain. From germline, CDR1 is SEHNR and CDR2 FQNEAQ (reference sequence). The CDR3 is made up of 16 amino acids. V was clipped by 5 bases and J by 0 bases, with 11 bases between them. The CDR3 nucleotides read TGTGCCAGCAGCCCGACTTTGAGCTCCTATAATTCACCCCTCCACTTT. As protein: CASSPTLSSYNSPLHF.

The CDR3 bases are TGTGCCAGCAGTGTATATCGGGGACAGGGCAATCAGCCCCAGCATTTT. Its translation: CASSVYRGQGNQPQHF. The chain is built from TRBV6-1 and TRBJ1-5; 8 bases are a match to TRBD1. J gave up 2 bases and V 4 bases, and 7 bases lay outside the gene matches. The germline V gene encodes CDR1 MNHNS and CDR2 SASEGT. This CDR3 is built from 16 residues.

This rearrangement joins TRBV27 to TRBJ2-7; a possible D gene is TRBD2 (7 bases). The V gene's germline CDR1 is MNHEY and CDR2 SMNVEV (reference sequence). The CDR3 totals 15 residues. Trimming took off 3 bases at V and 0 bases at J, with 12 bases between the two ends. CDR3 in DNA: TGTGCCAGCAGTTTCGGGGGGCCTTCCTCCTACGAGCAGTACTTC. This codes for CASSFGGPSSYEQYF.

In this sample, this clonotype turned up a few times. The chain couples TRBV6-5 to TRBJ1-2; no clear D. The germline gives CDR1 MNHEY, CDR2 SVGAGI. The CDR3 runs to 13 residues. V was clipped by 2 bases and J by 2 bases, with 6 bases between them. Here the CDR3 DNA reads TGTGCCAGCAGTTACGAACAGAACTATGGCTACACCTTC. Residues: CASSYEQNYGYTF.

The sample holds a few counts of this clonotype. The chain combines TRBV19 with TRBJ1-1; D not certain. Germline CDR1 reads LNHDA; CDR2 reads SQIVND (reference sequence). V was trimmed by 6 bases and J by 5 bases, leaving 13 bases between them. The length of the CDR3 is 13 residues. CDR3 sequence (DNA): TGTGCCAGTAGGAGTGGGATGGGGACTGAAGCTTTCTTT. It yields the protein CASRSGMGTEAFF.

This clonotype has a handful of counts. This rearrangement joins TRBV7-4 to TRBJ2-5, with D unresolved. The CDR3 runs 12 residues. V dropped 1 base and J dropped 7 bases, with 7 bases sitting between them. Germline V gives CDR1 SGHVT, CDR2 SQSDAQ. CDR3 in DNA: TGTGCCAGCAGCTTAGGCCCCAGGACCCAGTACTTC. Its protein product is CASSLGPRTQYF.

This clonotype was observed a few times. The V call is TRBV7-9, the J call TRBJ2-3; 7 bases are shared with TRBD1. Germline CDR1 SEHNR, CDR2 FQNEAQ (reference sequence). CDR3 length: 14 amino acids. Germline trimming cut 5 bases from V and 2 bases from J; bases unmatched to any gene: 4. The CDR3 loop reads CASSKGQYTDTQYF. Written as DNA, the CDR3 is TGTGCCAGCAGCAAGGGACAGTACACAGATACGCAGTATTTT.

This clonotype was seen a handful of times. The chain uses TRBV6-1 and TRBJ2-3, with a possible D match to TRBD1 (6 bases). Trimming stripped 2 bases from V and 6 bases from J, with 21 bases between. The germline gives CDR1 MNHNS, CDR2 SASEGT. There are 17 residues in the CDR3. This CDR3 is CASSELQGIFTTDTQYF. For the CDR3, the DNA is TGTGCCAGCAGTGAATTGCAGGGGATTTTTACTACCGATACGCAGTATTTT.

Ten or more counts support this clonotype. The V gene is TRBV7-2, the J gene TRBJ2-1; D is possibly TRBD2 (6 bases). The CDR3 sequence is 14 residues long. Trimming cost V 3 bases and J 4 bases, with 10 bases left between them. Germline loops: CDR1 SGHTA, CDR2 FQGNSA. The CDR3 protein is CASSLLAVYNEQFF. The CDR3 region has the DNA TGTGCCAGCAGCTTGTTAGCGGTTTACAATGAGCAGTTCTTC.

This clonotype has just a few counts. The chain combines TRBV7-8 with TRBJ1-2, with no clear D. V lost 1 base and J 7 bases, leaving 13 bases between the germline ends. Germline CDR1 is SGHVS and CDR2 is FQNEAQ. This CDR3 region has 14 residues. CDR3 in amino acids: CASSLGGDPPGYTF. The CDR3 region has the DNA TGTGCCAGCAGCTTAGGGGGAGATCCTCCTGGCTACACCTTC.

The V gene is TRBV20-1, the J gene TRBJ1-1, with D tentatively TRBD1 (5 bases). V lost 0 bases to trimming and J lost 7 bases, with 21 bases between them. The CDR3 runs 16 residues. In germline, CDR1 is DFQATT, CDR2 SNEGSKA (reference sequence). In nucleotides, the CDR3 is TGCAGTGCTAGAGATAGGGACGGTGTGGTCCACCTTGAAGCTTTCTTT. This gives the protein CSARDRDGVVHLEAFF.

The chain recombines TRBV7-2 with TRBJ1-1, with D unresolved. This CDR3 has 15 amino acids. V lost 4 bases and J 0 bases, leaving 12 bases between the germline ends. The germline gives CDR1 SGHTA, CDR2 FQGNSA. CDR3 DNA: TGTGCCAGCAGCTCCCGAGAGGACTTGAACACTGAAGCTTTCTTT. Protein: CASSSREDLNTEAFF.

In this sample, this clonotype turned up many times. The chain joins TRBV7-9 to TRBJ1-6; perhaps TRBD1 as D (6 bases). Germline V gene lookup returns CDR1 SEHNR and CDR2 FQNEAQ (reference sequence). V lost 0 bases and J 8 bases, leaving 17 bases between the germline ends. The CDR3 is 17 amino acids. As DNA, the CDR3 is TGTGCCAGCAGCTTAGCGGGGCAGGGGATAATTGATTCACCCCTCCACTTT. It encodes CASSLAGQGIIDSPLHF.

The rearrangement uses TRBV10-3 and TRBJ1-1; 9 nucleotides agree with TRBD1. CDR3 length: 15 residues. Trimming at V came to 4 bases and at J to 1 base, leaving 4 bases not matched to a gene. CDR1 and CDR2 (germline): ENHRY, SYGVKD. Here the CDR3 reads CAISGTGAGNTEAFF. The CDR3 nucleotides are TGTGCCATCAGTGGGACAGGGGCGGGGAACACTGAAGCTTTCTTT.

Only a few counts were recorded for this clonotype. The chain employs TRBV6-2 or TRBV6-3 and TRBJ2-7; D ambiguous. V was pared by 3 bases and J by 3 bases, with 12 bases between. Germline-derived CDR1 and CDR2 are MNHEY and SVGEGT. CDR3 length: 14 residues. The CDR3 DNA is TGTGCCAGCAGTTATGCAAGGGAAGTCTACGAGCAGTACGTC. Amino acid sequence: CASSYAREVYEQYV.

The chain couples TRBV29-1 to TRBJ2-6; 8 bases map to TRBD1. V dropped 4 bases and J dropped 7; count of bases not matched to a gene: 3. CDR3 length equals 13 residues. CDR1 and CDR2 (germline): SQVTM, ANQGSEA. The CDR3 coding sequence is TGCAGCGTTGTTGGACAGGGAGCCAACGTCCTGACTTTC. The encoded protein is CSVVGQGANVLTF.

A few counts support this clonotype. The rearrangement links TRBV9 to TRBJ1-4, with D possibly TRBD1 on 5 matching bases. Trimming removed 2 bases from V and 4 bases from J, with 12 bases in between. Germline assignment: CDR1 SGDLS and CDR2 YYNGEE. The CDR3 is made up of 15 amino acids. The CDR3 sequence is CASSVSGGVNEKLFF. The DNA of the CDR3 is TGTGCCAGCAGCGTCTCCGGGGGGGTTAATGAAAAACTGTTTTTT.

The chain carries TRBV4-1 and TRBJ2-7, with a weak D call TRBD1 (6 bases). The CDR3 length is 16 residues. Looked up from germline, CDR1 is MGHRA and CDR2 is YSYEKL. Trimming left V 0 bases short and J 3 bases short, with 15 bases between. The CDR3 reads CASSQDELQGLYEQYF. CDR3 nucleotide sequence: TGCGCCAGCAGCCAAGACGAATTACAGGGCCTCTACGAGCAGTACTTC.

The chain is built from TRBV27 and TRBJ2-1; a weak D match, TRBD1 (6 bases). V shed 6 bases and J shed 6 bases, with 9 bases lying between them. The germline V gene has CDR1 MNHEY and CDR2 SMNVEV (reference sequence). The CDR3 has 12 amino acids. CDR3 DNA: TGTGCCAGCAGGACAGGACTCAATGAGCAGTTCTTC. This codes for CASRTGLNEQFF.